This T cell receptor (beta chain) came from a study of CD8+CD57+ T cells in acquired aplastic anemia. As for the study in general: Sorted cells (CD4+ and CD8+) yielded DNA amounts that averaged roughly 3.2 ug.

All patients picked for sequencing had shown, by flow cytometry, an expansion of CD8+CD57+ cells. The patients all had a severe acquired aplastic anemia diagnosis. From germline, CDR1 is ENHRY and CDR2 SYGVKD. V was shortened by 6 bases and J by 8 bases, with 16 bases between the two germline ends. There are 13 residues in the CDR3. Genomic DNA, serving as template, underwent TCR beta VDJ and CDR3 profiling. MiXCR was run by TCRdb on the reads, yielding one entry per CDR3 protein. The sample yields about 150,000 distinct CDR3 sequences, around half seen once. General study findings and limits: Comparison of patients with controls identified nearly 30 shared CD8+ CDR3 sequences.

In the case of this clonotype: Its cognate antigen is unknown.

This TCR was sampled from a human donor with aplastic anemia. Sequencing was performed on sorted CD4+, CD8+, or CD8+CD57+ T cells (not recorded which) from PBMCs. J is TRBJ1-2 and V is TRBV10-3, with D maybe TRBD1 (5 bases). The CDR3 nucleotides are TGTGCCATCAGCTTTGGCGGGGCGAACGGCTACACCTTC. As protein: CAISFGGANGYTF.